The rows below give T cell receptor beta chains drawn from one sample of a study of blood T cells in healthy people across ages. TCRdb redid the calling of the 5' RACE reads with MiXCR, one entry per CDR3 protein. The sample lists 550,000 to 600,000 distinct CDR3 sequences, approximately 30% occurring once. Sample: blood. These receptors were taken from a woman in her 70s in good health. Each CDR3 is given with its conserved first and last residue. D genes are given only for firm matches. Where a row states a size, it is once, few, many or the class of an expanded clone; other rows omit it.

clone_size d_call j_call v_call cdr3_nt cdr3_aa
- - TRBJ2-3 TRBV7-7 TGTGCTAGCAGTCAGGGGGAGGCGAGCACAGATACGCAGTATTTT CASSQGEASTDTQYF
- - TRBJ2-3 TRBV5-1 TGCGCCAGCAGCTTGCAGGGGGGGGACACAGATACGCAGTATTTT CASSLQGGDTDTQYF
- TRBD2 TRBJ2-1 TRBV15 TGTGCCACCAGCAGAGATATTGCGGGGGGGCAGAATGAGCAGTTCTTC CATSRDIAGGQNEQFF
few - TRBJ1-2 TRBV12-3/TRBV12-4 TGTGCCAGCAGTCCGCAGCCGGGACGTAACTATGGCTACACCTTC CASSPQPGRNYGYTF
- TRBD2 TRBJ2-1 TRBV15 TGTGCCACCAGGGGACTAGGCCATGAGCAGTTCTTC CATRGLGHEQFF
- - TRBJ2-5 TRBV20-1 TGCAGTGCTAGACCCATGGCAGGGAGGTTGGAGACCCAGTACTTC CSARPMAGRLETQYF
- TRBD1 TRBJ2-5 TRBV6-2/TRBV6-3 TGTGCCAGCCGCAAAGGAGACAGGGGGGAGACCCAGTACTTC CASRKGDRGETQYF
few TRBD1 TRBJ2-2 TRBV28 TGTGCCAGCAGAGCCCTGAGGACAGGGAAGAGCGGGGAGCTGTTTTTT CASRALRTGKSGELFF
few TRBD2 TRBJ2-7 TRBV7-2 TGTGCCAGCAGCCAGAGAGGACTAGCGGGGGGGTTTCCCTACGAGCAGTACTTC CASSQRGLAGGFPYEQYF
- TRBD2 TRBJ2-1 TRBV20-1 TGCAGTGCGAGCGGGGGATTCTACAATGAGCAGTTCTTC CSASGGFYNEQFF
few TRBD2 TRBJ2-7 TRBV29-1 TGCAGCGTTGTTGGTAGCGGGGGGCCGAGCTCCTACGAGCAGTACTTC CSVVGSGGPSSYEQYF
- TRBD2 TRBJ2-7 TRBV7-2 TGTGCCAGCAGCCCCCGGGGAGGGCCCTACGAGCAGTACTTC CASSPRGGPYEQYF
- - TRBJ1-6 TRBV7-9 TGTGCCAGCAGCTTGGGGGGGTGGGGCAATTCACCCCTCCACTTT CASSLGGWGNSPLHF
- - TRBJ1-6 TRBV5-1 TGCGCCAGCAGCCCATCACCCATTCGGGATAATTCACCCCTCCACTTT CASSPSPIRDNSPLHF
- - TRBJ1-1 TRBV20-1 TGCAGTGCCCACCTCGGGGGCATGAACACTGAAGCTTTCTTT CSAHLGGMNTEAFF
- TRBD1 TRBJ2-7 TRBV4-3 TGCGCCAGCAGCCTGCTCGGACAGGGGGCGATAGAGCAGTACTTC CASSLLGQGAIEQYF
- TRBD1 TRBJ2-5 TRBV6-6 TGTGCCGTAAGGGGGCCGGACAGGGGGACACGGGAGCAGTACTTC CAVRGPDRGTREQYF
many - TRBJ1-1 TRBV9 TGTGCCAGCAGTGGCATGGGGCTGGGAGCTTTCTTT CASSGMGLGAFF
- TRBD1 TRBJ2-7 TRBV5-5 TGTGCCAGCAGCAAGGGACAGATGAACATCTACGAGCAGTACTTC CASSKGQMNIYEQYF
- - TRBJ1-1 TRBV4-3 TGCGCCAGCAGCCAAGCGAGGGAAGCTGAAGCTTTCTTT CASSQAREAEAFF
- - TRBJ1-2 TRBV7-2 TGTGCCAGCAGGTTAACCGCTTCCGGCGCCGGCTACACCTTC CASRLTASGAGYTF
- - TRBJ2-1 TRBV12-3/TRBV12-4 TGTGCCAGCAAAGGAAGTAGAGACCCCCAATGGTTCTACAATGAGCAGTTCTTC CASKGSRDPQWFYNEQFF
few - TRBJ2-3 TRBV20-1 TGCAGTGCTAGAAGTTACGGGTCAGGGGATACGCAGTATTTT CSARSYGSGDTQYF
few - TRBJ1-5 TRBV20-1 TGCAGTGGGTCTGAGAGCGCCAATCAGCCCCAGCATTTT CSGSESANQPQHF
few - TRBJ1-2 TRBV2 TGTGCCAGCAGCAAAACAGAATATGGCTACACCTTC CASSKTEYGYTF
- - TRBJ2-2 TRBV7-9 TGTGCCAGCAGCCGGGATGTCGGGGAGCTGTTTTTT CASSRDVGELFF
few TRBD2 TRBJ2-2 TRBV30 TGTGCCTGGACGAAAACTAGCGGAAACACCGGGGAGCTGTTTTTT CAWTKTSGNTGELFF
few TRBD1 TRBJ2-7 TRBV2 TGTGCCAGCATTTGGGACAGGGAGGGGTACGAGCAGTACTTC CASIWDREGYEQYF
- - TRBJ2-5 TRBV25-1 TGTGCCAGCGAGGCCCTTCAGGGTTTGACCCAGTACTTC CASEALQGLTQYF
- TRBD1 TRBJ2-2 TRBV5-1 TGCGCCAGCCAGGGGGCGCGGGACACCGGGGAGCTGTTTTTT CASQGARDTGELFF
- - TRBJ2-1 TRBV5-1 TGCGCCAGCAGCTTGGTGACCAGGGAGAATGAGCAGTTCTTC CASSLVTRENEQFF
few TRBD2 TRBJ2-3 TRBV20-1 TGCAGTGCTAGAGATCCCAGCGGGAAGATTTCTAGCACAGATACGCAGTATTTT CSARDPSGKISSTDTQYF
- - TRBJ1-2 TRBV20-1 TGCAGTGCTCCCAACATGATCTATGGCTACACCTTC CSAPNMIYGYTF